The rows below give T cell receptor beta chains drawn from one sample of a study of blood T cell repertoires in COVID-19. Some clones are missing from TCRdb's copy, which holds only in-frame ones; the method was immunoSEQ multiplex PCR. The sample consists of roughly 360,000 clones, more than 75% of them appearing once. The sequenced sample consisted of PBMCs or T cells enriched from blood (not recorded which). All receptors derive from a young man who had recovered from COVID-19. The CDR3 runs from the conserved cysteine through the conserved F or W. Fields, in order: J gene, V gene, D gene, CDR3 protein. D genes are given only for firm matches.

j_call: TRBJ1-1; v_call: TRBV12-5; d_call: .; cdr3_aa: CASSGQAWTTEAFF
j_call: TRBJ1-5; v_call: TRBV18; d_call: .; cdr3_aa: CASSPQRYSNQPQHF
j_call: TRBJ2-3; v_call: TRBV29-1; d_call: .; cdr3_aa: CSVEDQDTQYF
j_call: TRBJ1-5; v_call: TRBV25-1; d_call: TRBD1; cdr3_aa: CASSESGTGGNQPQHF
j_call: TRBJ2-5; v_call: TRBV30; d_call: .; cdr3_aa: CAWSGTQFQTQYF
j_call: TRBJ2-5; v_call: TRBV5-1; d_call: .; cdr3_aa: CASTPGMGETQYF
j_call: TRBJ2-1; v_call: TRBV4-1; d_call: .; cdr3_aa: CASSPGSRSIDEQFF
j_call: TRBJ2-7; v_call: TRBV29-1; d_call: TRBD2; cdr3_aa: CSVELGPGGEQYF
j_call: TRBJ1-6; v_call: TRBV7-2; d_call: TRBD1; cdr3_aa: CASSPRQGSNSPLHF
j_call: TRBJ2-1; v_call: TRBV13; d_call: .; cdr3_aa: CASSFKTGSYNEQFF
j_call: TRBJ1-1; v_call: TRBV4-3; d_call: TRBD1; cdr3_aa: CASSHQGQTTEAFF
j_call: TRBJ1-5; v_call: TRBV5-4; d_call: TRBD1; cdr3_aa: CASSSGGGPNQPQHF
j_call: TRBJ1-6; v_call: TRBV27; d_call: .; cdr3_aa: CASSPLGAYSPLHF
j_call: TRBJ1-5; v_call: TRBV6-2/TRBV6-3; d_call: .; cdr3_aa: CASSYSGGPQHF
j_call: TRBJ2-7; v_call: TRBV11-2; d_call: TRBD2; cdr3_aa: CASSPGGGHEQYF
j_call: TRBJ1-6; v_call: TRBV6-5; d_call: .; cdr3_aa: CASSYSWGVNSPLHF
j_call: TRBJ2-5; v_call: TRBV5-4; d_call: .; cdr3_aa: CASSHTSDQETQYF
j_call: TRBJ1-2; v_call: TRBV2; d_call: .; cdr3_aa: CATWGGGYTF
j_call: TRBJ2-1; v_call: TRBV3-1/TRBV3-2; d_call: TRBD2; cdr3_aa: CASSQDGGGKFF
j_call: TRBJ2-3; v_call: TRBV7-2; d_call: TRBD2; cdr3_aa: CASSLSGGTDTQYF
j_call: TRBJ2-7; v_call: TRBV4-2; d_call: .; cdr3_aa: CASSQDLGTGNEQYF
j_call: TRBJ1-4; v_call: TRBV7-8; d_call: .; cdr3_aa: CASSPDRFATNEKLFF
j_call: TRBJ1-5; v_call: TRBV29-1; d_call: .; cdr3_aa: CSVQSGSNQPQHF
j_call: TRBJ1-2; v_call: TRBV7-9; d_call: .; cdr3_aa: CASSSSLGYGYTF
j_call: TRBJ2-3; v_call: TRBV9; d_call: TRBD2; cdr3_aa: CASGHRAGVPTDTQYF
j_call: TRBJ1-4; v_call: TRBV27; d_call: TRBD1; cdr3_aa: CATNARGLGNEKLFF
j_call: TRBJ1-1; v_call: TRBV4-1; d_call: .; cdr3_aa: CASSQEGGGVDTEAFF
j_call: TRBJ1-5; v_call: TRBV7-8; d_call: TRBD1; cdr3_aa: CASSGWGQQNQPQHF
j_call: TRBJ2-7; v_call: TRBV21-1; d_call: .; cdr3_aa: CASRESGTDSSEQYF
j_call: TRBJ1-2; v_call: TRBV7-9; d_call: .; cdr3_aa: CASSGQNNYGYTF
j_call: TRBJ2-3; v_call: TRBV6-4; d_call: .; cdr3_aa: CASSAGTTDTQYF
j_call: TRBJ1-6; v_call: TRBV30; d_call: .; cdr3_aa: CAWSARDLGGSPLHF
j_call: TRBJ1-2; v_call: TRBV19; d_call: TRBD1; cdr3_aa: CASSKGRTGVAKYGYTF
j_call: TRBJ1-2; v_call: TRBV6-5; d_call: .; cdr3_aa: CASTLTSGDGYTF
j_call: TRBJ2-1; v_call: TRBV6-2/TRBV6-3; d_call: .; cdr3_aa: CASSKRPRSSDEQFF
j_call: TRBJ2-7; v_call: TRBV13; d_call: TRBD1; cdr3_aa: CASSPRDRVYEQYF
j_call: TRBJ1-2; v_call: TRBV30; d_call: TRBD1; cdr3_aa: CAWNTGVYGYTF
j_call: TRBJ1-2; v_call: TRBV7-2; d_call: .; cdr3_aa: CASSSSNAFPADGYTF
j_call: TRBJ1-1; v_call: TRBV4-1; d_call: TRBD1; cdr3_aa: CASSLHPWGSGTGADTEAFF
j_call: TRBJ1-2; v_call: TRBV18; d_call: .; cdr3_aa: CASSPGEGYTF
j_call: TRBJ2-2; v_call: TRBV7-7; d_call: TRBD2; cdr3_aa: CASSSGTSGLGTGELFF
j_call: TRBJ2-1; v_call: TRBV20-1; d_call: TRBD2; cdr3_aa: CSASRHGGSTNEQFF
j_call: TRBJ1-6; v_call: TRBV4-2; d_call: .; cdr3_aa: CASSQVTGSLKGSPLHF